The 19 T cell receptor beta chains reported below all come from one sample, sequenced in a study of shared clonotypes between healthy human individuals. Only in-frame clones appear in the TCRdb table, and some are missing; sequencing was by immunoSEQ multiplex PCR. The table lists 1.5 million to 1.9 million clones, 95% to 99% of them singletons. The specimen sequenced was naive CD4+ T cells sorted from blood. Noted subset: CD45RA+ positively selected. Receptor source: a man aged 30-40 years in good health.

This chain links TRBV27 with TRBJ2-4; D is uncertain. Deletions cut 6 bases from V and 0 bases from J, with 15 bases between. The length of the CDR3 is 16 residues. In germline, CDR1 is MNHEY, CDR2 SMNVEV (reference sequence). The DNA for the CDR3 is TGTGCCAGCAGACCTATCGCTGGGATAGCCAAAAACATTCAGTACTTC. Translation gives CASRPIAGIAKNIQYF.

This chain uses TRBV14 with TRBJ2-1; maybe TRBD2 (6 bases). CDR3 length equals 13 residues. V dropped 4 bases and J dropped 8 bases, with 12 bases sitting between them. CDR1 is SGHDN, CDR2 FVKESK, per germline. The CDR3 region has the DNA TGTGCCAGCAGCCGGGGGGTCACCGATGAGCAGTTCTTC. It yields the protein CASSRGVTDEQFF.

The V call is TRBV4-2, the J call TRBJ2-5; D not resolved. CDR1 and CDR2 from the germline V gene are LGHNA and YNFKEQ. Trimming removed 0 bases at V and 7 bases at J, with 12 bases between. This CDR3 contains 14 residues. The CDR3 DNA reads TGTGCCAGCAGCCAAGACGGGCTGGGCGCGACCCAGTACTTC. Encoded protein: CASSQDGLGATQYF.

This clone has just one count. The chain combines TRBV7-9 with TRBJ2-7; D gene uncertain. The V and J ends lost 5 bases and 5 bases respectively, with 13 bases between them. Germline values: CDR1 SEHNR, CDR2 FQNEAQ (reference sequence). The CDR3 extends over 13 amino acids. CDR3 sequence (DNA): TGTGCCAGCAGCCTCGCCGGTGCCAACGAGCAGTACTTC. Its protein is CASSLAGANEQYF.

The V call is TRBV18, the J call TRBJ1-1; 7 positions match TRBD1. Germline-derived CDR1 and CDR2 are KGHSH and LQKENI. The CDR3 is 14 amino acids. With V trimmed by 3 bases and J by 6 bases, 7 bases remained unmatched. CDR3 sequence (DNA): TGTGCCAGCTCACCGAGGAGGACAGGCCCTGAAGCTTTCTTT. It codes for CASSPRRTGPEAFF.

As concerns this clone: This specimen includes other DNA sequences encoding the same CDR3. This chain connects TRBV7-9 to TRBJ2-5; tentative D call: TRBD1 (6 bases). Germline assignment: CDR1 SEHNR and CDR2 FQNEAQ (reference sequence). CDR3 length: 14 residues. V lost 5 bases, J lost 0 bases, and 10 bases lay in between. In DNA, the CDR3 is TGTGCCAGCAGCGATGGACAGTACCAAGAGACCCAGTACTTC. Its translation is CASSDGQYQETQYF.

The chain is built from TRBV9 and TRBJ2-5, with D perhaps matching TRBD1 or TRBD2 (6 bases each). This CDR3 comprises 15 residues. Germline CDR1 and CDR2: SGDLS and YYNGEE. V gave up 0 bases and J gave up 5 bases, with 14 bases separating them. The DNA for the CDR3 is TGTGCCAGCAGCGTAGATGGGCAGGGGAGGGAGACCCAGTACTTC. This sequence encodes CASSVDGQGRETQYF.

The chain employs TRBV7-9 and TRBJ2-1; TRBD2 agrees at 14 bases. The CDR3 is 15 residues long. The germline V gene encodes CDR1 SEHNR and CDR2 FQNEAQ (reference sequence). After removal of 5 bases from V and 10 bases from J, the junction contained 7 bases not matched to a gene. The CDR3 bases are TGTGCCAGCAGCCAGACTAGCGGGAGGGGAGACGAGCAGTTCTTC. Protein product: CASSQTSGRGDEQFF.

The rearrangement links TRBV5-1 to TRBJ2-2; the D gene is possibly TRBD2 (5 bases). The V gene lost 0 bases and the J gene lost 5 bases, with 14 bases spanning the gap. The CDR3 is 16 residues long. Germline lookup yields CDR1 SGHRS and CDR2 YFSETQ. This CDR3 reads CASSLGPRTGTGELFF. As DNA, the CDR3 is TGCGCCAGCAGCTTGGGCCCTAGGACGGGGACCGGGGAGCTGTTTTTT.

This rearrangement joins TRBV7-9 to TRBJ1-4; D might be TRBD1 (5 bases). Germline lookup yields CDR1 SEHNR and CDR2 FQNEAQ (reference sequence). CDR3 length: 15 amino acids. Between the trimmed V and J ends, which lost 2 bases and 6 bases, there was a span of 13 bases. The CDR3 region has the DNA TGTGCCAGCAGCTTAAGACAGACTCCCCATGAAAAACTGTTTTTT. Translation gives CASSLRQTPHEKLFF.

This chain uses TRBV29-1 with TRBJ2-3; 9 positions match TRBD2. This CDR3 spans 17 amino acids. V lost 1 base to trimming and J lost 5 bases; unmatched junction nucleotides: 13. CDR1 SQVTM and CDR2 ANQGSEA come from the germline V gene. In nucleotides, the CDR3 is TGCAGCGTTGAAGGTCTGATGGGAGCGGGAGGTGTAGATACGCAGTATTTT. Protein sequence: CSVEGLMGAGGVDTQYF.

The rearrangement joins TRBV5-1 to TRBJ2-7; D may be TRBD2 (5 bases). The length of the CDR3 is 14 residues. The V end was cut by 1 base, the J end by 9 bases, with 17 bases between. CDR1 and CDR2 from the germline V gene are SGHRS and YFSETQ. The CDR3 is CASSLTGMTKGQYF. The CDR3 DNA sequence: TGCGCCAGCAGCTTGACGGGTATGACTAAAGGGCAGTACTTC.

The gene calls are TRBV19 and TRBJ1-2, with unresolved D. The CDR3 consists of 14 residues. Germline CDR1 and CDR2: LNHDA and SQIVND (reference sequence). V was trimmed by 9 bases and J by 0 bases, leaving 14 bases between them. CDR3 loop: CASLTVAANYGYTF. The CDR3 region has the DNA TGTGCCAGCCTTACCGTGGCAGCTAACTATGGCTACACCTTC. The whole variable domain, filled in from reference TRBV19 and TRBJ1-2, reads DGGITQSPKYLFRKEGQNVTLSCEQNLNHDAMYWYRQDPGQGLRLIYYSQIVNDFQKGDIAEGYSVSREKKESFPLTVTSAQKNPTAFYLCASLTVAANYGYTFGSGTRLTVV.

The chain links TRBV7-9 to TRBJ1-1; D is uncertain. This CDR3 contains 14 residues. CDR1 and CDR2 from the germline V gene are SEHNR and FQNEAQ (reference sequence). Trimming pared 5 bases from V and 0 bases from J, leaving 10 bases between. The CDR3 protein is CASSKKDVNTEAFF. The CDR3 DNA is TGTGCCAGCAGCAAAAAAGACGTGAACACTGAAGCTTTCTTT.

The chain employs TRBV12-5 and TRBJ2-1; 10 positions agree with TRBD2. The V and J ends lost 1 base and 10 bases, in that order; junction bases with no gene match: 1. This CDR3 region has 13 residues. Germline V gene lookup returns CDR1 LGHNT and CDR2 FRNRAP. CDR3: CASGLASGGEQFF. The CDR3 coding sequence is TGTGCTAGTGGTTTGGCTAGCGGGGGCGAGCAGTTCTTC.

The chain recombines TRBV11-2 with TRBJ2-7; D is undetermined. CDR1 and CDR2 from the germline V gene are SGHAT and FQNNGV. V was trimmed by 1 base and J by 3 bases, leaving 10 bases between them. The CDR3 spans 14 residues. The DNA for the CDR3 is TGTGCCAGCAGCTTAGGGCCCGAGTACTACGAGCAGTACTTC. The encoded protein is CASSLGPEYYEQYF.

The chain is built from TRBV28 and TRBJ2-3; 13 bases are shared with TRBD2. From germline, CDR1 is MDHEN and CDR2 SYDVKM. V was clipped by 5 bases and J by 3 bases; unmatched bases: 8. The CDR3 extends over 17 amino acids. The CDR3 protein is CASSPLLAGGPTDTQYF. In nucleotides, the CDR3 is TGTGCCAGCAGTCCTCTACTAGCGGGAGGGCCAACAGATACGCAGTATTTT.

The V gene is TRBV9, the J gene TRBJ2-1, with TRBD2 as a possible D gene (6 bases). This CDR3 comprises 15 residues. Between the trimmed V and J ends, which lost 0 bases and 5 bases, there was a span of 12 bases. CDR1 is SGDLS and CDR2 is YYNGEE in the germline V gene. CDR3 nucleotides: TGTGCCAGCAGCGTAGTGGCGGGATACGACAATGAGCAGTTCTTC. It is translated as CASSVVAGYDNEQFF.

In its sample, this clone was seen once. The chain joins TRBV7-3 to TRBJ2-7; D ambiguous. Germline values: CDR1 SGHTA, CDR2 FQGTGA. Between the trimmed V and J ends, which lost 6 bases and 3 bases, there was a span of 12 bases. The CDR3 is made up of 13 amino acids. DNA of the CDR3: TGTGCCAGCAGTTCTAACATTGGCTACGAGCAGTACTTC. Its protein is CASSSNIGYEQYF.